The 31 T cell receptor beta chains listed next were all sequenced from one sample in a study of blood T cell repertoires in COVID-19. Profiled with immunoSEQ multiplex PCR; TCRdb holds only in-frame clones, not every one. The table records roughly 150,000 clones, roughly 84% of them present only once. The sequenced sample was peripheral blood. The receptors come from a woman aged 55-69 years with COVID-19, enrolled during active disease.

The rearrangement links TRBV5-5 to TRBJ2-7; a possible D gene is TRBD1 (7 bases). Per the germline V gene, CDR1 is SGHKS and CDR2 is YYEKEE (reference sequence). V lost 5 bases to trimming and J lost 6 bases, with 18 bases between them. CDR3 length equals 14 residues. The CDR3 coding sequence is TGTGCCAGCAGTTTTGGAGGGGGCGCGGTCGAGCAGTACGTC. Translation gives CASSFGGGAVEQYV.

V gene TRBV18 combines with J gene TRBJ1-2; 8 bases fit TRBD1. V was clipped by 1 base and J by 7 bases; unmatched bases: 8. Germline V CDR1 and CDR2: KGHSH, LQKENI. This CDR3 spans 15 amino acids. The CDR3 DNA reads TGTGCCAGCTCACCACAGGAGACAGGGGCCCCTGGCTACACCTTC. Translated, it gives CASSPQETGAPGYTF.

The table lists this clone with a count of one. The V gene is TRBV20-1, the J gene TRBJ1-2; D is unclear. Between the trimmed V and J ends, which lost 5 bases and 5 bases, there was a span of 9 bases. Germline V CDR1 and CDR2: DFQATT, SNEGSKA (reference sequence). There are 11 residues in the CDR3. The CDR3 DNA reads as TGCAGTGCTCCTTCGGGTTATGGCTACACCTTC. Protein product: CSAPSGYGYTF.

The chain recombines TRBV24-1 with TRBJ2-2, with a tentative D call TRBD1 (6 bases). The CDR3 is 13 residues long. The germline gives CDR1 KGHDR, CDR2 SFDVKD. V lost 7 bases and J 2 bases, leaving 7 bases between the germline ends. CDR3 loop: CATRDSNTGELFF. CDR3 nucleotide sequence: TGTGCCACCAGGGACAGTAACACCGGGGAGCTGTTTTTT.

The J gene is TRBJ1-4, the V gene TRBV9, with a tentative D call TRBD1 (6 bases). CDR1 is SGDLS and CDR2 is YYNGEE in the germline V gene. This CDR3 is 16 amino acids long. V gave up 0 bases and J gave up 8 bases, with 17 bases separating them. CDR3 region: CASSVDGGGPREKLFF. CDR3 sequence (DNA): TGTGCCAGCAGCGTAGATGGGGGGGGGCCAAGAGAAAAACTGTTTTTT.

The chain recombines TRBV24-1 with TRBJ2-1; 8 bases are shared with TRBD1. The CDR3 contains 14 residues. Unmatched junction bases numbered 4, after V lost 4 bases and J lost 6 bases. Germline lookup yields CDR1 KGHDR and CDR2 SFDVKD. The DNA of the CDR3 is TGTGCCACCAGTGAGCCGGGACAGGTCAATGAGCAGTTCTTC. It yields the protein CATSEPGQVNEQFF.

This chain joins TRBV19 and TRBJ1-1, with 8 bases matching TRBD1. The CDR3 is 16 residues long. Germline V gene data show CDR1 as LNHDA and CDR2 as SQIVND (reference sequence). Trimming took 5 bases from V and 4 from J; bases not matched to a gene: 12. Here the CDR3 DNA reads TGTGCCAGTAGTCTACCAGGGGGCGCTTCGGGCACTGAAGCTTTCTTT. This codes for CASSLPGGASGTEAFF.

In its sample, this clone was seen once. The chain joins TRBV7-9 to TRBJ1-5, with a tentative D call TRBD1 (5 bases). The CDR3 runs to 17 residues. The V gene's germline CDR1 is SEHNR and CDR2 FQNEAQ (reference sequence). V was cut by 1 base and J by 0 bases, with 13 bases left in between. The CDR3 coding sequence is TGTGCCAGCAGCTTAGGCAACCAGGGTAATAGCAATCAGCCCCAGCATTTT. It translates to CASSLGNQGNSNQPQHF.

V usage is TRBV5-8 and J usage is TRBJ2-1; 10 bases align to TRBD2. The V gene's germline CDR1 is SGHTS and CDR2 YDEGEE. The CDR3 totals 15 residues. J was trimmed by 5 bases and V by 4 bases; bases with no gene match: 6. The chain's CDR3 is CASSRGLAANNEQFF. DNA of the CDR3: TGTGCCAGCAGCCGCGGACTAGCGGCGAACAATGAGCAGTTCTTC.

The chain joins TRBV29-1 to TRBJ1-4; maybe TRBD1 (6 bases). V was shortened by 6 bases and J by 7 bases, with 12 bases between the two germline ends. There are 12 residues in the CDR3. CDR1 and CDR2 (germline): SQVTM, ANQGSEA. The chain's CDR3 is CSVLRGGEKLFF. The CDR3 DNA sequence: TGCAGCGTCCTGAGGGGGGGTGAAAAACTGTTTTTT.

The chain has TRBV5-1 and TRBJ1-2; a weak D match, TRBD1 (5 bases). This CDR3 is built from 14 residues. Germline lookup yields CDR1 SGHRS and CDR2 YFSETQ. V was cut by 4 bases and J by 0 bases, with 10 bases left in between. In DNA form, the CDR3 reads TGCGCCAGCAGCCCGACAGCCTCTAACTATGGCTACACCTTC. It is translated as CASSPTASNYGYTF.

The count of this clone is one. V and J are TRBV24-1 and TRBJ1-2, with a weak D call TRBD1 (5 bases). The CDR3 is 13 residues long. Trimming stripped 3 bases from V and 4 bases from J, with 8 bases between. CDR1 is KGHDR, CDR2 SFDVKD, per germline. The CDR3 protein is CATSDRQSYGYTF. The CDR3 DNA is TGTGCCACCAGTGATCGACAGAGCTATGGCTACACCTTC.

This chain joins TRBV7-6 and TRBJ2-2; 8 bases agree with TRBD1. V lost 7 bases and J lost 2; bases outside the gene matches: 3. CDR1 and CDR2 (germline): SGHVS, FNYEAQ. The CDR3 spans 14 residues. The CDR3 region is CASKGQGNTGELFF. The CDR3 nucleotides read TGTGCCAGCAAAGGACAGGGTAACACCGGGGAGCTGTTTTTT.

The gene calls are TRBV6-5 and TRBJ1-2, with 10 bases identical to TRBD1. The CDR3 has 14 residues. Germline trimming cut 6 bases from V and 4 bases from J; bases unmatched to any gene: 5. CDR1 and CDR2 (germline): MNHEY, SVGAGI. The CDR3 DNA is TGTGCCAGCAGCTGGGGACAGGGGACCTATGGCTACACCTTC. Translating gives CASSWGQGTYGYTF.

The chain uses TRBV11-3 and TRBJ2-2; D ambiguous. In germline, CDR1 is SGHNT, CDR2 YENEEA. The V end was cut by 5 bases, the J end by 7 bases, with 11 bases between. The CDR3 sequence is 13 residues long. The CDR3 region has the DNA TGTGCCAGCAGCCTATCGTCAGGCGGGGAGCTGTTTTTT. It is translated as CASSLSSGGELFF.

The rearrangement uses TRBV7-9 and TRBJ1-6; 11 bases map to TRBD1. The CDR3 runs to 17 residues. Germline CDR1 reads SEHNR; CDR2 reads FQNEAQ (reference sequence). With V trimmed by 2 bases and J by 3 bases, 3 bases remained unmatched. The CDR3 protein is CASSLTGTGGYNSPLHF. CDR3 nucleotides: TGTGCCAGCAGCTTAACAGGGACAGGGGGCTATAATTCACCCCTCCACTTT.

The V and J genes are TRBV7-2 and TRBJ2-1, with 10 bases that match TRBD2. CDR1 is SGHTA, CDR2 FQGNSA, per germline. V dropped 2 bases and J dropped 9; count of bases not matched to a gene: 7. The CDR3 loop spans 15 amino acids. CDR3 DNA: TGTGCCAGCAGCTTACCGTCAGCGGGGGGGCTTGAGCAGTTCTTC. It translates to CASSLPSAGGLEQFF.

The V gene is TRBV18, the J gene TRBJ2-5; 9 bases agree with TRBD1. This CDR3 region has 14 residues. Trimming cost V 2 bases and J 5 bases; bases outside gene matches: 3. From germline, CDR1 is KGHSH and CDR2 LQKENI. The chain's CDR3 is CASSPGDRVETQYF. CDR3 DNA sequence: TGTGCCAGCTCACCAGGGGACAGGGTGGAGACCCAGTACTTC.

The rearrangement uses TRBV18 and TRBJ1-2; the D gene is possibly TRBD1 (5 bases). V lost 4 bases and J 1 base, leaving 10 bases between the germline ends. The CDR3 spans 14 residues. Germline CDR1 reads KGHSH; CDR2 reads LQKENI. CDR3 loop: CASSRSRDNYGYTF. The DNA of the CDR3 is TGTGCCAGCTCACGCAGCAGGGATAACTATGGCTACACCTTC. Full variable domain (missing parts from reference TRBV18 and TRBJ1-2): NAGVMQNPRHLVRRRGQEARLRCSPMKGHSHVYWYRQLPEEGLKFMVYLQKENIIDESGMPKERFSAEFPKEGPSILRIQQVVRGDSAAYFCASSRSRDNYGYTFGSGTRLTVV.

The chain recombines TRBV5-1 with TRBJ1-1; 10 nucleotides align to TRBD1. Looked up from germline, CDR1 is SGHRS and CDR2 is YFSETQ. V lost 4 bases and J lost 10; bases outside the gene matches: 10. This CDR3 region has 14 residues. CDR3 protein: CASSPPGQGKSAFF. CDR3 nucleotide sequence: TGCGCCAGCAGCCCCCCGGGACAGGGGAAATCAGCTTTCTTT.

This rearrangement joins TRBV9 to TRBJ1-1; D is unclear. This CDR3 is 17 amino acids long. The germline V gene has CDR1 SGDLS and CDR2 YYNGEE. V was cut by 0 bases and J by 3 bases, with 18 bases left in between. The CDR3, as DNA: TGTGCCAGCAGCGTAGCGGGTCCGACGGAGTTTCACACTGAAGCTTTCTTT. Protein: CASSVAGPTEFHTEAFF.

This clone was observed a single time. The rearrangement uses TRBV27 and TRBJ1-2, with D possibly TRBD1 on 6 matching bases. V was pared by 0 bases and J by 5 bases, with 13 bases between. CDR1 is MNHEY, CDR2 SMNVEV, per germline (reference sequence). The CDR3 runs 15 residues. The DNA for the CDR3 is TGTGCCAGCAGTTTATCAGGGGGAAGTGGTTATGGCTACACCTTC. Protein product: CASSLSGGSGYGYTF.

The chain uses TRBV6-1 and TRBJ1-3; 7 bases fit TRBD1. Per germline, CDR1 MNHNS and CDR2 SASEGT. V was clipped by 2 bases and J by 4 bases; unmatched bases: 8. CDR3 length: 16 residues. CDR3 protein: CASSETGRTGGNTIYF. CDR3 DNA: TGTGCCAGCAGTGAAACGGGCAGGACAGGAGGAAACACCATATATTTT.

This clone was observed once. The chain combines TRBV6-4 with TRBJ2-5, with TRBD2 matching over 14 bases. Germline V lookup: CDR1 MRHNA, CDR2 SNTAGT. The CDR3 spans 18 residues. V lost 5 bases, J lost 6 bases, and 14 bases stayed unmatched. CDR3 sequence: CASSPVGLAGGPAQTQYF. As DNA, the CDR3 is TGTGCCAGCAGTCCCGTCGGACTAGCGGGGGGCCCGGCCCAGACCCAGTACTTC.

This sequence joins TRBV14 and TRBJ1-2; the match to TRBD1 covers 7 bases. The CDR3 spans 13 residues. In germline, CDR1 is SGHDN, CDR2 FVKESK. The trim removed 4 bases at V and 4 bases at J, leaving 3 bases unmatched. CDR3 region: CASSRDRIYGYTF. As DNA, the CDR3 is TGTGCCAGCAGCCGGGACAGAATCTATGGCTACACCTTC.

The chain is built from TRBV6-5 and TRBJ1-1, with D tentatively TRBD1 (5 bases). This CDR3 region has 13 residues. Trimming took 10 bases from V and 5 from J, leaving 17 bases between them. Per the germline V gene, CDR1 is MNHEY and CDR2 is SVGAGI. The CDR3 loop is CATSGSVRTEAFF. In nucleotides, the CDR3 is TGTGCCACATCAGGGTCAGTGCGTACTGAAGCTTTCTTT.

J is TRBJ1-2 and V is TRBV6-5; D gene unclear. The germline V and J ends were trimmed by 7 bases and 5 bases, with 14 bases remaining between them. CDR3 size: 13 residues. Germline-derived CDR1 and CDR2 are MNHEY and SVGAGI. The CDR3 sequence: CASTPSIAYGYTF. The CDR3 DNA follows: TGTGCCAGCACCCCCTCTATCGCTTATGGCTACACCTTC.

The table lists this clone with a count of one. The gene calls are TRBV19 and TRBJ2-2, with 7 nucleotides matching TRBD1. The V gene's germline CDR1 is LNHDA and CDR2 SQIVND (reference sequence). With 4 bases clipped from V and 0 bases from J, the junction kept 5 bases outside the gene matches. The CDR3 sequence is 16 residues long. Here the CDR3 DNA reads TGTGCCAGTAGTACGGGACAGCTCGCGAACACCGGGGAGCTGTTTTTT. Its translation is CASSTGQLANTGELFF.

The V and J genes are TRBV5-1 and TRBJ1-2; D uncertain. The CDR3 consists of 16 residues. V gave up 4 bases and J gave up 6 bases, with 22 bases separating them. Looked up from germline, CDR1 is SGHRS and CDR2 is YFSETQ. The CDR3: CASSPAVGGRSDGYTF. CDR3 nucleotides: TGCGCCAGCAGCCCGGCGGTTGGAGGGCGAAGTGATGGCTACACCTTC.

The chain is built from TRBV5-5 and TRBJ2-5; 7 bases line up with TRBD1. The CDR3 totals 16 residues. Germline CDR1 and CDR2: SGHKS and YYEKEE (reference sequence). The J segment lost 1 base and the V segment lost 0 bases, leaving 6 bases of the junction unmatched. As DNA, the CDR3 is TGTGCCAGCAGCTTGGGCTCCCGGGACAGCCAAGAGACCCAGTACTTC. This gives the protein CASSLGSRDSQETQYF.

V usage is TRBV12-3 or TRBV12-4 and J usage is TRBJ1-2, with TRBD1 matching over 9 bases. The CDR3 totals 13 residues. The trim removed 6 bases at V and 8 bases at J, leaving 7 bases unmatched. The CDR3 region is CASSPGQGRGYTF. The CDR3 DNA sequence: TGTGCCAGCAGCCCGGGACAGGGCCGCGGCTACACCTTC.